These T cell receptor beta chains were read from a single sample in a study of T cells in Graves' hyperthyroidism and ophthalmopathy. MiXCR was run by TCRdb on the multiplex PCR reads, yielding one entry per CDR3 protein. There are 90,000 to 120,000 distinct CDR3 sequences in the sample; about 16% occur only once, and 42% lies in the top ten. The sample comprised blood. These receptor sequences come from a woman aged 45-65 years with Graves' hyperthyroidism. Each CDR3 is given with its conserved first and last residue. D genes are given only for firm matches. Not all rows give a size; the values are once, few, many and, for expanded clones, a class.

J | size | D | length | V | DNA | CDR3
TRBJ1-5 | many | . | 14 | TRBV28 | TGTGCCAGCAGTTTCTTACAGGGTGACCAGCCCCAGCATTTT | CASSFLQGDQPQHF
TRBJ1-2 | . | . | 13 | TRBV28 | TGTGCCAGCAGTCCAAGGGGAATGCATGGCTACACCTTC | CASSPRGMHGYTF
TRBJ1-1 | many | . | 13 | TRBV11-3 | TGTGCCAGCAGCCAGGACTGGAACACTGAAGCTTTCTTT | CASSQDWNTEAFF
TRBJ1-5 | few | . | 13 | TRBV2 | TGTGCCAGCACCAACGACCACGGTCAGCCCCAGCATTTT | CASTNDHGQPQHF
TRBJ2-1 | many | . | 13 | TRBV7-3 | TGTGCCAGCAGCTTAATAGCGGTCGGGGAGCAGTTCTTC | CASSLIAVGEQFF
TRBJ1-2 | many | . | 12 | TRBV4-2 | TGTGCCAGCAGCCCCGAGGGGACTGGCTACACCTTC | CASSPEGTGYTF
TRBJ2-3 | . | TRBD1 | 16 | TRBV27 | TGTGCCAGCAGTTCCCGACAGGGGCCTGGCACAGATACGCAGTATTTT | CASSSRQGPGTDTQYF
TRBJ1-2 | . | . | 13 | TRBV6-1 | TGTGCCAGCAGTCCCCCTGCTAACTATGGCTACACCTTC | CASSPPANYGYTF
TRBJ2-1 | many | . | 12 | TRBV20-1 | TGCAGTGCCCCGGGGCAACGCAATGAGCAGTTCTTC | CSAPGQRNEQFF
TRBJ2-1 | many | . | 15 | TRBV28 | TGTGCCAGCAGTTTATCTGCGGGACGGCAATCTGAGCAGTTCTTC | CASSLSAGRQSEQFF
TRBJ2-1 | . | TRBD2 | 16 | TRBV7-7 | TGTGCTAGCAGCCGCCCGACTAGCTTCCCCTACAATGAGCAGTTCTTC | CASSRPTSFPYNEQFF
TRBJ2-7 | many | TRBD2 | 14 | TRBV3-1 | TGTGCCAGCAGCCAACTAGCGGGAGCCCACGAGCAGTACTTC | CASSQLAGAHEQYF
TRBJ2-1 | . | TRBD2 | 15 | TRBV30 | TGTGCCTGGAGTCCTAGCGGGGGCTCCTACAATGAGCAGTTCTTC | CAWSPSGGSYNEQFF
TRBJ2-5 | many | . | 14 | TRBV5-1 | TGCGCCAGCAGCTTGCAGGGACCCCAAGAGACCCAGTACTTC | CASSLQGPQETQYF
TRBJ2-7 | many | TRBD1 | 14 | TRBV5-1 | TGCGCCAGCAGCCTGGAGGGACAGGGATTCGGGCAGTACTTC | CASSLEGQGFGQYF
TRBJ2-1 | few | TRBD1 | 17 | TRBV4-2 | TGTGCCAGCAGCCAGCCCGGGACAGGGGGGTCCTACAATGAGCAGTTCTTC | CASSQPGTGGSYNEQFF
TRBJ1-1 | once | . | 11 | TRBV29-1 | TGCAGCGTTGGACAGGTTGGTGAAGCTTTCTTT | CSVGQVGEAFF
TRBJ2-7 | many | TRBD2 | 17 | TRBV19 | TGTGCCAGTAGTATATCCTCGGGACTAGCGGGACCTTACGAGCAGTACTTC | CASSISSGLAGPYEQYF
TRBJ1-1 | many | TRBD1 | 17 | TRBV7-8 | TGTGCCAGCAGCTCCGTGCGGGACAGGGGGATTGGCACTGAAGCTTTCTTT | CASSSVRDRGIGTEAFF
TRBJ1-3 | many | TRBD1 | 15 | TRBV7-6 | TGTGCCAGCAGCTTAGAGGACAGGGCTGGAAACACCATATATTTT | CASSLEDRAGNTIYF
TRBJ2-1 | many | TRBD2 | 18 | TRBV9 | TGTGCCAGCAGCTCCGGACTAGCGGGAGGGGGGACCTACAATGAGCAGTTCTTC | CASSSGLAGGGTYNEQFF
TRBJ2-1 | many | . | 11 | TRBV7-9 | TGTGCCAGCAGCTCCCAAAATGAGCAGTTCTTC | CASSSQNEQFF
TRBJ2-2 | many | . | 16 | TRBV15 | TGTGCCACCAGCAGAGACAGGGCCTCGAACACCGGGGAGCTGTTTTTT | CATSRDRASNTGELFF
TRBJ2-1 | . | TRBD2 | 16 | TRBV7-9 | TGTGCCAGCAGCTTAGGACTAGCGGGGTACTACAATGAGCAGTTCTTC | CASSLGLAGYYNEQFF
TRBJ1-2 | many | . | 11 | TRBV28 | TGTGCCAGCGGCAGGGAATTTGGCTACACCTTC | CASGREFGYTF
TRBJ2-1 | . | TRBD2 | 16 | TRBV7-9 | TGTGCCAGCAGCTTATTTGCGGGAGGGGCGGGCGATGAGCAGTTCTTC | CASSLFAGGAGDEQFF
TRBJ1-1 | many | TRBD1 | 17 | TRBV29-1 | TGCAGCGTTGAGAGTCGCTCGGACAGGGAAGGGGGCACTGAAGCTTTCTTT | CSVESRSDREGGTEAFF
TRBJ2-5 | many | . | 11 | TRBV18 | TGTGCCAGCTCACCAGAAGAGACCCAGTACTTC | CASSPEETQYF
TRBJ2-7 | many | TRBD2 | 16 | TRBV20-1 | TGCAGTGCCAGGGCCGGGGGGGACTCGTCAGTCTACGAGCAGTACTTC | CSARAGGDSSVYEQYF
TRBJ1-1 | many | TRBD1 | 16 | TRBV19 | TGTGCCAGTAGTATGGGGACAGTCTTCATGAACACTGAAGCTTTCTTT | CASSMGTVFMNTEAFF
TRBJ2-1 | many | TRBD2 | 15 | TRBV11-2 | TGTGCCAGCAGCTTATCCAGCGGGGTCTACAATGAGCAGTTCTTC | CASSLSSGVYNEQFF
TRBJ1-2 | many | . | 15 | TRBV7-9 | TGTGCCAGCAGCCCCCCCGACATCCCAGTCTATGGCTACACCTTC | CASSPPDIPVYGYTF
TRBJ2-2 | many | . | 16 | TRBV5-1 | TGCGCCAGCAGCTACCGGACAGCCGCGAACACCGGGGAGCTGTTTTTT | CASSYRTAANTGELFF
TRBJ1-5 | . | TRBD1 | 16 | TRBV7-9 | TGTGCCAGCAGCCTGACGGGACAGGGCGGCAATCAGCCCCAGCATTTT | CASSLTGQGGNQPQHF
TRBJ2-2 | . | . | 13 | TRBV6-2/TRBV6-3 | TGTGCCAGCAGTTACTCGAGAGTAGGGGAGCTGTTTTTT | CASSYSRVGELFF
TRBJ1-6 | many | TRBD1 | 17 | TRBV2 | TGTGCCAGCAGGAGCCTGGGACAGGGGCAAAATAATTCACCCCTCCACTTT | CASRSLGQGQNNSPLHF
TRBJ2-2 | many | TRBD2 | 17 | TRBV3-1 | TGTGCCAGCAGCCAGGGACTAGCGGGCACGAACACCGGGGAGCTGTTTTTT | CASSQGLAGTNTGELFF
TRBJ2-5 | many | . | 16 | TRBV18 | TGTGCCAGCTCAAATCAACGTGGTACTATTGGGGAGACCCAGTACTTC | CASSNQRGTIGETQYF
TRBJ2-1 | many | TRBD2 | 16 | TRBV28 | TGTGCCAGCAGCCCCGCAGGACTAGCGGTGAACAATGAGCAGTTCTTC | CASSPAGLAVNNEQFF
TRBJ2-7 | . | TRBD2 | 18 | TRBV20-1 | TGCAGTGCCCCCGGGACCGGGACTAGCGGGGGAACTTGGGGGGAGCAGTACTTC | CSAPGTGTSGGTWGEQYF
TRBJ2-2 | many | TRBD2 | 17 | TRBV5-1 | TGCGCCAGCAGCCGCGGGACTAGCGGGAGGGGTACCGGGGAGCTGTTTTTT | CASSRGTSGRGTGELFF
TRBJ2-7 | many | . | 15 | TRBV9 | TGTGCCAGCAGCCTCCGGACGGGTGCCGTCTACGAGCAGTACTTC | CASSLRTGAVYEQYF
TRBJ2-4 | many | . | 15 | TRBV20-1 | TGCAGTGCTAGCGATTGGGAAAGTGGCCTAGGCATTCAGTACTTC | CSASDWESGLGIQYF
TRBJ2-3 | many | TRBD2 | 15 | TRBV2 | TGTGCCAGCAGAAGGGACTACACCTTCACAGATACGCAGTATTTT | CASRRDYTFTDTQYF
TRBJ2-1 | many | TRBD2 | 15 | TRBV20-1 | TGCAGTGCTAGAGACGGGACTAGCATCACCGGTGAGCAGTTCTTC | CSARDGTSITGEQFF
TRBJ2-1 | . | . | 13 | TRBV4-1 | TGCGCCGGCACCCCACTTATCTCCCATGAGCAGTTCTTC | CAGTPLISHEQFF
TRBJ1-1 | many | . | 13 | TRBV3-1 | TGTGCCAGCAGCCTGGCCGTGAACACTGAAGCTTTCTTT | CASSLAVNTEAFF
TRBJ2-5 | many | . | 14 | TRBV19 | TGTGCCAGTAGTATCGGACCAGCCCAAGAGACCCAGTACTTC | CASSIGPAQETQYF
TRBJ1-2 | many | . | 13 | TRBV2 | TGTGCCAGCGAGCCCGGGGGCCCCTATGGCTACACCTTC | CASEPGGPYGYTF